The 12 T cell receptor beta chains in this list originate from one sample, sequenced in a study of blood T cell repertoires in COVID-19. Data came from immunoSEQ multiplex PCR; TCRdb stores just in-frame clones and leaves some out. Here the sample spans more than 150,000 clones, 85% to 90% being singletons. Material for sequencing was peripheral blood. These receptors originate from a man between 65 and 80 years old with active or convalescent COVID-19.

The chain carries TRBV19 and TRBJ1-2, with TRBD1 as a possible D gene (5 bases). Germline values: CDR1 LNHDA, CDR2 SQIVND (reference sequence). Trimming cost V 5 bases and J 0 bases, with 10 bases left between them. The CDR3 contains 14 residues. The CDR3 loop is CASSRRQPNYGYTF. The CDR3 DNA sequence: TGTGCCAGTAGTCGGAGACAGCCTAACTATGGCTACACCTTC.

The rearrangement uses TRBV7-2 and TRBJ2-1; TRBD2 might be the D (6 bases). Germline loops: CDR1 SGHTA, CDR2 FQGNSA. V was trimmed by 7 bases and J by 9 bases, leaving 16 bases between them. This CDR3 comprises 13 residues. The CDR3 protein is CASIRDSLSEQFF. The CDR3 coding sequence is TGTGCCAGCATAAGGGACTCCCTGAGTGAGCAGTTCTTC.

This chain links TRBV19 with TRBJ2-5, with 11 bases fitting TRBD2. Per germline, CDR1 LNHDA and CDR2 SQIVND (reference sequence). After removal of 3 bases from V and 6 bases from J, the junction contained 12 bases not matched to a gene. The CDR3 is 17 residues long. The CDR3 loop reads CASSIRASGRNEKTQYF. The DNA of the CDR3 is TGTGCCAGTAGTATCAGGGCTAGCGGGAGGAATGAGAAGACCCAGTACTTC.

Points on this clone: Germline and junction disagree at one end, which may indicate a read error. This sequence joins TRBV7-7 and TRBJ2-2, with D possibly TRBD2 on 5 matching bases. The CDR3 runs 14 residues. Germline CDR1 reads SSHAT; CDR2 reads FNYEAQ (reference sequence). In nucleotides, the CDR3 is TGTGCTAGCAGCTTAGCGTGGAGGACCGGGGAGCTGTTTTTT. As protein: CASSLAWRTGELFF.

The chain is built from TRBV4-2 and TRBJ2-3; 7 positions agree with TRBD2. Germline trimming cut 9 bases from V and 6 bases from J; bases unmatched to any gene: 9. In germline, CDR1 is LGHNA, CDR2 YNFKEQ. This CDR3 spans 13 amino acids. CDR3 sequence: CASSLALPDTQYF. The CDR3, as DNA: TGTGCCAGTTCACTAGCGCTCCCGGATACGCAGTATTTT.

This clone has more than one count but fewer than ten. V and J are TRBV6-5 and TRBJ2-7; weak D call: TRBD1 (5 bases). Trimming removed 5 bases from V and 5 bases from J, with 13 bases in between. The CDR3 has 13 residues. The germline V gene encodes CDR1 MNHEY and CDR2 SVGAGI. The CDR3 is CASSPDRTNEQYF. The CDR3, as DNA: TGTGCCAGCAGTCCCGACAGAACAAACGAGCAGTACTTC.

The V gene is TRBV7-9, the J gene TRBJ1-2; D might be TRBD1 (6 bases). Trimming removed 5 bases from V and 7 bases from J, with 14 bases in between. CDR3 size: 13 residues. Germline V gives CDR1 SEHNR, CDR2 FQNEAQ (reference sequence). The CDR3 DNA is TGTGCCAGCAGCACCCAACAGGGTACTGGCTACACCTTC. Amino acids: CASSTQQGTGYTF.

This sequence joins TRBV19 and TRBJ1-1; 9 positions agree with TRBD1. The CDR3 extends over 16 amino acids. V was pared by 8 bases and J by 5 bases, with 15 bases of the junction left unmatched. Germline CDR1 is LNHDA and CDR2 is SQIVND (reference sequence). CDR3 coding DNA: TGTGCCAGTTGCCCGGTACAGGACAGGGGTTGGACTGAAGCTTTCTTT. Amino acids: CASCPVQDRGWTEAFF.

V gene TRBV6-5 combines with J gene TRBJ1-1, with a tentative D call TRBD1 (6 bases). Germline V gene lookup returns CDR1 MNHEY and CDR2 SVGAGI. CDR3 length: 15 amino acids. Trimming pared 1 base from V and 1 base from J, leaving 10 bases between. The CDR3 DNA is TGTGCCAGCAGTTACTATGGACAGAGGAACACTGAAGCTTTCTTT. Translated, it gives CASSYYGQRNTEAFF.

The chain links TRBV28 to TRBJ1-5; TRBD1 aligns across 8 bases. This CDR3 has 14 amino acids. Germline CDR1 MDHEN, CDR2 SYDVKM. Losses at the gene ends were 5 bases for V and 6 bases for J; bases not matched to a gene: 6. The CDR3 sequence is CASSPTGGSQPQHF. In DNA form, the CDR3 reads TGTGCCAGCAGTCCCACAGGGGGTAGTCAGCCCCAGCATTTT.

The rearrangement uses TRBV5-6 and TRBJ1-1; D not resolved. This CDR3 has 15 amino acids. Trimming shortened V by 0 bases and J by 5 bases, and 14 bases separated the two germline ends. The germline CDR1 and CDR2 sequences are SGHDT and YYEEEE. The DNA of the CDR3 is TGTGCCAGCAGCTTGGCCTCCCGATCGGGGACTGAAGCTTTCTTT. Encoded protein: CASSLASRSGTEAFF. Based on the CDR3 plus reference TRBV5-6 and TRBJ1-1, the full variable domain is DAGVTQSPTHLIKTRGQQVTLRCSPKSGHDTVSWYQQALGQGPQFIFQYYEEEERQRGNFPDRFSGHQFPNYSSELNVNALLLGDSALYLCASSLASRSGTEAFFGQGTRLTVV.

This clone was detected only a few times. V gene TRBV30 combines with J gene TRBJ1-5; tentatively, D is TRBD1 (6 bases). The V gene lost 0 bases and the J gene lost 5 bases, with 11 bases spanning the gap. CDR1 is GTSNPN, CDR2 SVGIG, per germline (reference sequence). This CDR3 comprises 14 residues. The CDR3 DNA is TGTGCCTGGAGTGTTGCGGGGGGCCATCAGCCCCAGCATTTT. Residues: CAWSVAGGHQPQHF.